This TCR beta chain originates from a study of T cell repertoires in cytomegalovirus infection (dated by TCRdb to between 2019 and 2020). Notes on the research overall: Recently identified HLA-C-restricted CMV epitopes, whose presentation resists viral immunomodulation, were targeted by peptide stimulations together with well-studied HLA-B-restricted epitopes. Because public TCR beta signatures pointed to carriage of CMV infection together with the matching HLA type, the HLA type of each donor mattered for the analysis. Here is what the overall study found, with its caveats: The ex vivo response was dominated by HLA-C-restricted CMV-specific TCR beta clonotypes, and the single most frequent clonotype in two of eight donors was supplied by these HLA-C-restricted clonotypes. Carriers of CMV infection plus the relevant HLA type were discriminated by the cumulative frequency of public TCR beta family members in the study cohort and in an independent roughly 370-donor cohort.

Ten or more counts support this clonotype. The specificity of this receptor is unknown. Base qualities were left out, and no much larger clone turns up one base away. The treatment or condition label on this specimen signifies: in vitro stimulation with specific CMV peptide epitopes to enrich CMV-specific T cells. TCRdb lists the instrument as Illumina HiSeq 1500. TCRdb passed the public sequencing reads through fastp at Q25 and MiXCR, retaining productive beta sequences. Every distinct CDR3 protein forms one entry, paired with its most common genes and DNA. The table for this sample lists about a million distinct CDR3 sequences; roughly 30% of them were counted only once. 11% to 15% of the sample is held by the ten biggest clonotypes. The germline V gene gives CDR1 as SGHVS and CDR2 as FNYEAQ. Between the V and J ends, shortened by 1 base and 0 bases respectively, the junction contains 7 bases. The CDR3 holds 15 amino acids from the cysteine to the phenylalanine. This entry keeps only the CDR3 DNA: 45 bases, framed from base 1.

This TCR was recovered from a human donor in good health (CMV status not recorded). Some clones in this sample may be carry-over from other donors' samples. The chain uses TRBV7-6 and TRBJ1-5; confidence is insufficient to name the D gene. The starting material was cultured CD8+ T cells from PBMCs, obtained from culture after CMV antigen stimulation. Here the CDR3 is given as CASSLDADSNQPQHF. The DNA sequence is given as TGTGCCAGCAGCTTAGATGCGGATAGCAATCAGCCCCAGCATTTT.